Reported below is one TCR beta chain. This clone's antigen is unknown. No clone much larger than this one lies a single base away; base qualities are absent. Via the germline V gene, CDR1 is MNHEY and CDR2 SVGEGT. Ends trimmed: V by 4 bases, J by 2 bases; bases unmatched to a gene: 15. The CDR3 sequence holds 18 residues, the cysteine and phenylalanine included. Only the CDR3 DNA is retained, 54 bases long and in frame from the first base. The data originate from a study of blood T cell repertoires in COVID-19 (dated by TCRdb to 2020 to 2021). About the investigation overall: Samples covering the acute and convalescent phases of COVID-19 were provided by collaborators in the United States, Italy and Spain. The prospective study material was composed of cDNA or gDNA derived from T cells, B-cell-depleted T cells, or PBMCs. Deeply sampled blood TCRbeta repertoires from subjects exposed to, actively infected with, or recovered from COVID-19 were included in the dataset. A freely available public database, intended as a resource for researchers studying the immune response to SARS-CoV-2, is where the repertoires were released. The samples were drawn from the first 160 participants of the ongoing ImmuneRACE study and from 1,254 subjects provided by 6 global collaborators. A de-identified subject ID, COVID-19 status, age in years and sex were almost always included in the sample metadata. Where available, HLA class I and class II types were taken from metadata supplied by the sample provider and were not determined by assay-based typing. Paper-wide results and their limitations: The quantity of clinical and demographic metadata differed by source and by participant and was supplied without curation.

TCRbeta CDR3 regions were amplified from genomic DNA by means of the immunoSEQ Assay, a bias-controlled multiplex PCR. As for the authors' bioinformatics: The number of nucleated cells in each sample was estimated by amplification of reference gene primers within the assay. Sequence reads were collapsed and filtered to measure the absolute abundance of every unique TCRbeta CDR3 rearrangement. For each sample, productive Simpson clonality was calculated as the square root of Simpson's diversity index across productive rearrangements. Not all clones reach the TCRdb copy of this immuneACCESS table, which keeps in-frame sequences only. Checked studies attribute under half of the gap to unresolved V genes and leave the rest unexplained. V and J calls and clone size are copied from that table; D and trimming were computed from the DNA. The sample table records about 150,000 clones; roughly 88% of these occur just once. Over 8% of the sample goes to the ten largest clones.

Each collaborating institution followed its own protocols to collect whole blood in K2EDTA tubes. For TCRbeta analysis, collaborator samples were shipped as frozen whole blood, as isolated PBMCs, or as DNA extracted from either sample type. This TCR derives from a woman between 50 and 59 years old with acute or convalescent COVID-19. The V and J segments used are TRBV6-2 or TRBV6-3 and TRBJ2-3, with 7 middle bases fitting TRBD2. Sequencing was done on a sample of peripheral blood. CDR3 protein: CASSWGGRSGKTTDTQYF. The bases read TGTGCCAGCAGTTGGGGGGGACGGAGCGGGAAGACCACAGATACGCAGTATTTT.